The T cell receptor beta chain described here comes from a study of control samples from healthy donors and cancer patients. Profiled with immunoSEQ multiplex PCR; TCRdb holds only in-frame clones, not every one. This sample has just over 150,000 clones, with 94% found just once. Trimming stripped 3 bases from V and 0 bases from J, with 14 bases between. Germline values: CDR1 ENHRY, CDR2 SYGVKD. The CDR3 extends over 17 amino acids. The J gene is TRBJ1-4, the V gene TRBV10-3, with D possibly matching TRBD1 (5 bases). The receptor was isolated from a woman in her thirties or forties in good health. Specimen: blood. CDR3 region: CAISDRGLSATNEKLFF. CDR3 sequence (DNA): TGTGCCATCAGTGATCGGGGCCTCTCTGCAACTAATGAAAAACTGTTTTTT.